This TCR beta chain was sequenced during a study of blood T cell repertoires in COVID-19. Trimming took off 0 bases at V and 11 bases at J, with 12 bases between the two ends. CDR1 and CDR2 from the germline V gene are SGDLS and YYNGEE. This CDR3 has 14 amino acids. Original data processing: Amplification with reference gene primers provided the estimates of nucleated cell counts. The data were produced by immunoSEQ multiplex PCR, yet TCRdb's version contains in-frame clones alone and is incomplete. Clone size and V and J calls were adopted from that table, with D and trimming inferred from the DNA. The sample comprises about 180,000 clones, approximately 88% of which are singletons, and 3.5% to 4.5% rests with the top ten.

V usage is TRBV9 and J usage is TRBJ1-6; D is perhaps TRBD1 (5 bases). Sequencing input: peripheral blood. This clonotype was obtained from a woman aged 25 to 39 with acute or convalescent COVID-19. CDR3 nucleotide sequence: TGTGCCAGCAGCGTAGAAGGGGCTGGGGCACCCCTCCACTTT. Translated, it gives CASSVEGAGAPLHF.